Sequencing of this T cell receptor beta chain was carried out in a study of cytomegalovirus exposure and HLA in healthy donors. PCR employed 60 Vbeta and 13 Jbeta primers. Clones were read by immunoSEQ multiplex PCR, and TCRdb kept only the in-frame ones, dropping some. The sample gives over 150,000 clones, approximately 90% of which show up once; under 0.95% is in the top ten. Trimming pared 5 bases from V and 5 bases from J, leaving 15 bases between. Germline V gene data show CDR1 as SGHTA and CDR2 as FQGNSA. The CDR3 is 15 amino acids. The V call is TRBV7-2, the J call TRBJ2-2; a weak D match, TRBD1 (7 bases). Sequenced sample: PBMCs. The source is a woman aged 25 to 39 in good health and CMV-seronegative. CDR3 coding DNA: TGTGCCAGCAGCCTTACAGGGGCGGGGACCGGGGAGCTGTTTTTT. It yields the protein CASSLTGAGTGELFF.